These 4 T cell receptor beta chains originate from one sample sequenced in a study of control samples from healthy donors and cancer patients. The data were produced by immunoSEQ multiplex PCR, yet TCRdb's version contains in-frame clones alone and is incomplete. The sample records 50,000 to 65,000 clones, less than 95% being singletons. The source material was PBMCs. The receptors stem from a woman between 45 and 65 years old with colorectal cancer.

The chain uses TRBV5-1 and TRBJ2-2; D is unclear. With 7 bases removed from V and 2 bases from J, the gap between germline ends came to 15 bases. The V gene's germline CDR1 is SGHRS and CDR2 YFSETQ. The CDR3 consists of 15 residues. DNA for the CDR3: TGCGCCAGCGAGCTTATGGGCGGTAACACCGGGGAGCTGTTTTTT. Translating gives CASELMGGNTGELFF. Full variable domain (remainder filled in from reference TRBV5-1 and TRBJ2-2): KAGVTQTPRYLIKTRGQQVTLSCSPISGHRSVSWYQQTPGQGLQFLFEYFSETQRNKGNFPGRFSGRQFSNSRSEMNVSTLELGDSALYLCASELMGGNTGELFFGEGSRLTVL.

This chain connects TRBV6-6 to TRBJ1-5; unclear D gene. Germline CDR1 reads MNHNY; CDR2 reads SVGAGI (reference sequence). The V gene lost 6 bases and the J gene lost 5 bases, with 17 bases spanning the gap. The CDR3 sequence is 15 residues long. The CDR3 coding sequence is TGTGCCAGCAGCCAAAGGGTAGTGGGTTATCAGCCCCAGCATTTT. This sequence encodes CASSQRVVGYQPQHF.

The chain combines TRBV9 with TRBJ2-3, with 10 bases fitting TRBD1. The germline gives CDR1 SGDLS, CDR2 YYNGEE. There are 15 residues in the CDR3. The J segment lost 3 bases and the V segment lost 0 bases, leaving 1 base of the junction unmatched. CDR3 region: CASSVVGQGTDTQYF. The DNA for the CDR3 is TGTGCCAGCAGCGTAGTGGGACAGGGGACAGATACGCAGTATTTT.

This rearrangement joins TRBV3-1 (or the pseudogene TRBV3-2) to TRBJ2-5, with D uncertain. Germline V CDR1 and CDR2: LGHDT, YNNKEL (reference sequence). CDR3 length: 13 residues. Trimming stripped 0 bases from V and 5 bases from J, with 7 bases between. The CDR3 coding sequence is TGTGCCAGCAGCCAAGATATCGGGGAGACCCAGTACTTC. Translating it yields CASSQDIGETQYF.